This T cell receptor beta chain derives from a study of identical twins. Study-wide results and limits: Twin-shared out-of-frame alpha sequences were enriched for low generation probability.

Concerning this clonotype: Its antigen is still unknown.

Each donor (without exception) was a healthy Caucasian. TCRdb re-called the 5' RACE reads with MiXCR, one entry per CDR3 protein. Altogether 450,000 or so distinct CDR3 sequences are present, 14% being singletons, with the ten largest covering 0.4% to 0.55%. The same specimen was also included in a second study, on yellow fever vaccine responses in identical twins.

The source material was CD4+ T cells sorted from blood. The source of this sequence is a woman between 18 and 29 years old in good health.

The CDR3 is CSALSGDSYNEQFF. The CDR3 bases are TGCAGTGCTCTTAGCGGGGACTCCTACAATGAGCAGTTCTTC. J is TRBJ2-1 and V is TRBV20-1; TRBD2 matches at 8 bases. Looked up from germline, CDR1 is DFQATT and CDR2 is SNEGSKA (reference sequence). The CDR3 has 14 residues. Unmatched junction bases numbered 3, after V lost 5 bases and J lost 0 bases.